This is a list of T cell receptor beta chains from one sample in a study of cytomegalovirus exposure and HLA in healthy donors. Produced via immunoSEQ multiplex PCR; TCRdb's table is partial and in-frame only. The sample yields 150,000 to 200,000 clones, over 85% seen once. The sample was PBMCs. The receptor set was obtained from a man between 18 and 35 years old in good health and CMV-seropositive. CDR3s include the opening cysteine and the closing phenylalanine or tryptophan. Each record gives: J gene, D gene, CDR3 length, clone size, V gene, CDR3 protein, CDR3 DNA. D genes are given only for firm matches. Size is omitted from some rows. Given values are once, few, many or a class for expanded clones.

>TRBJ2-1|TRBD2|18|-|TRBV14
CASSPRWGRVAGGGEQFF
TGTGCCAGCAGCCCCCGGTGGGGGCGGGTAGCGGGAGGGGGAGAGCAGTTCTTC
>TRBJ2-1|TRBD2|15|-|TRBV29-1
CSVLPGTSEYNEQFF
TGCAGCGTCCTACCCGGGACTAGCGAATACAATGAGCAGTTCTTC
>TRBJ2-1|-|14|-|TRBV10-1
CASSVSLAYNEQFF
TGCGCCAGCAGTGTCTCACTAGCCTACAATGAGCAGTTCTTC
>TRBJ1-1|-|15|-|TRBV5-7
CASSVDRLGYTEAFF
TGTGCCAGCAGCGTGGACAGACTAGGGTACACTGAAGCTTTCTTT
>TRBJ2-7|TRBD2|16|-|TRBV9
CASSVGGSGSSYEQYF
TGTGCCAGCAGCGTAGGTGGTAGCGGGAGCAGCTACGAGCAGTACTTC
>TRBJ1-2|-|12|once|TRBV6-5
CASSYSTGGYTF
TGTGCCAGCAGTTACTCGACTGGTGGCTACACCTTC
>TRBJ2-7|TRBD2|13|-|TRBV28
CATLSGATYEQYF
TGTGCCACGCTTAGCGGGGCAACCTACGAGCAGTACTTC
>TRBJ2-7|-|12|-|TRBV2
CASCYSSYEQYF
TGTGCCAGCTGCTATAGCTCCTACGAGCAGTACTTC
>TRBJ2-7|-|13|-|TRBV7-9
CASRGGQKYEQYF
TGTGCCAGCAGGGGGGGACAGAAGTACGAGCAGTACTTC
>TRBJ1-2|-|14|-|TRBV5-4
CASSLGGSRYGYTF
TGTGCCAGCAGCTTGGGTGGGTCTAGGTATGGCTACACCTTC